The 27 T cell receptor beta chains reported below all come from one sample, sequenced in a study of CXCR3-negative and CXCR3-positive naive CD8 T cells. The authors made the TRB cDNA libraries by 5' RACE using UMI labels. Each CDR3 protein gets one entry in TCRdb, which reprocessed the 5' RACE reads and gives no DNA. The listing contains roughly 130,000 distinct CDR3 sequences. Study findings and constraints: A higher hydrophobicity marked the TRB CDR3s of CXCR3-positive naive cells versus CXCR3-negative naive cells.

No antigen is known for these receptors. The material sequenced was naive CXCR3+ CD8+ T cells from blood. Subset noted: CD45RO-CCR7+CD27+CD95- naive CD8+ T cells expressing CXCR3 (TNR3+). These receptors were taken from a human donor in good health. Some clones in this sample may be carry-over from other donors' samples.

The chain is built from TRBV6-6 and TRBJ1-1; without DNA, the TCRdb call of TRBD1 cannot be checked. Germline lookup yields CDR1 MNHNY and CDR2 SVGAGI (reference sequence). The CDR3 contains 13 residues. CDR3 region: CASSYMRGAEAFF.

This CDR3 is CSVEKVAGAEQYF. The V and J genes are TRBV29-1 and TRBJ2-7; TCRdb's D gene call, TRBD1, goes unchecked for lack of DNA. The CDR3 totals 13 residues. CDR1 is SQVTM and CDR2 is ANQGSEA in the germline V gene.

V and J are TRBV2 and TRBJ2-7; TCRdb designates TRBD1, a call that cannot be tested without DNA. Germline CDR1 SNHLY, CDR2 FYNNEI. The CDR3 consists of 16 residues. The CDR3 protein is CASSEPLRQVTYEQYF.

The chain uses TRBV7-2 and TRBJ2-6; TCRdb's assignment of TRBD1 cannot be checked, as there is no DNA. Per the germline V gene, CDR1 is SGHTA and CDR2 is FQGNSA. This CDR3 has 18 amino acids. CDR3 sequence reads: CASSSGQGATSGANVLTF.

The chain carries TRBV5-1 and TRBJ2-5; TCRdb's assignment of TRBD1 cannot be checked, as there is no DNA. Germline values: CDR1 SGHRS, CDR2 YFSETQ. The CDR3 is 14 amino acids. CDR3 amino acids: CASSLGQGWETQYF.

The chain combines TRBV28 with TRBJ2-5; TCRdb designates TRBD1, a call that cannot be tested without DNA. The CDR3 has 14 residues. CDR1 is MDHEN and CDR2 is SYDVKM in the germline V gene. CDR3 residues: CASSFRRAQETQYF.

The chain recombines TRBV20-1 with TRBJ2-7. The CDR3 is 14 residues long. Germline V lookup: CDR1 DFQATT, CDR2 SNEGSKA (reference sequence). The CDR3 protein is CSARDVGKDYEQYF.

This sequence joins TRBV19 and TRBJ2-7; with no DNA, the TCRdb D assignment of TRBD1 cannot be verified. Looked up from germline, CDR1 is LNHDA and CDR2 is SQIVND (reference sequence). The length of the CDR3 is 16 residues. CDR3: CASSITYKRGQWEQYF.

CDR3: CASTQGGNEQFF. The chain is built from TRBV6-5 and TRBJ2-1; TCRdb selects TRBD1, and the lack of DNA leaves this call unchecked. Germline V lookup: CDR1 MNHEY, CDR2 SVGAGI. This CDR3 comprises 12 residues.

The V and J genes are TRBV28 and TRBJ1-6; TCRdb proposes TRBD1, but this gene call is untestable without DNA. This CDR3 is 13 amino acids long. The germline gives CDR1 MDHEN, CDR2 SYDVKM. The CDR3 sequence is CASSSQGNSPLHF.

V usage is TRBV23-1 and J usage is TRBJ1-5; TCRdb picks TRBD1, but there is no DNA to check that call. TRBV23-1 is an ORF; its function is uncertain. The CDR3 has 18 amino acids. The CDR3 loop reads CASSQSTGQGYSNQPQHF.

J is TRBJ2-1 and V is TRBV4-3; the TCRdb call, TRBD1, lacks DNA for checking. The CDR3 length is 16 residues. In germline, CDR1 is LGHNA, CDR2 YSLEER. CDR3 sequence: CASSQDSGAGFNEQFF.

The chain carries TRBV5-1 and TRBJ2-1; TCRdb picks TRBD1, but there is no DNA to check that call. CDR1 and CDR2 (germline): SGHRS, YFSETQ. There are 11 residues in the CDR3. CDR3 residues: CASRTGVEQFF.

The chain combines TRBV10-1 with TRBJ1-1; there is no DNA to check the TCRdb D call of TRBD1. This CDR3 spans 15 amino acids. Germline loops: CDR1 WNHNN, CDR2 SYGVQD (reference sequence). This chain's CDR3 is CASSESAGMNTEAFF.

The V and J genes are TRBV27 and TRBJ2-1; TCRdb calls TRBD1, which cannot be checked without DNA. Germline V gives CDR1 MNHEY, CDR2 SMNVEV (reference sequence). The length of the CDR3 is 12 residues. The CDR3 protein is CASSLRGTPQFF.

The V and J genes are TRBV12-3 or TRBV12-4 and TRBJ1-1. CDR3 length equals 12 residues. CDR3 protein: CASSHRALEAFF.

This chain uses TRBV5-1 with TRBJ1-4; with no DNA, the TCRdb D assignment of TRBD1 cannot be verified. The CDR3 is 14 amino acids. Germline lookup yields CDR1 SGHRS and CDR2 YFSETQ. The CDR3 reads CASSFPGESEKLFF.

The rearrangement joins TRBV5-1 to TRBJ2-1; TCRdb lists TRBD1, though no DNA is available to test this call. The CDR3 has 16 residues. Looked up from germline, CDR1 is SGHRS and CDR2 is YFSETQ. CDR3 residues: CASSLDTAGPYNEQFF.

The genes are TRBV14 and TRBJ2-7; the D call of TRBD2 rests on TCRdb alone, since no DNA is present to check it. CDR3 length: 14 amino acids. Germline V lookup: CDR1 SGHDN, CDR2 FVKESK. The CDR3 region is CASSQMGALVEQYF.

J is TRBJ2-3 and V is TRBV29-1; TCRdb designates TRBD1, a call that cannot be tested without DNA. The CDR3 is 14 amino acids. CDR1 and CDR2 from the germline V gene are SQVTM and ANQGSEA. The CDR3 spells CSVTFREVSDTQYF.

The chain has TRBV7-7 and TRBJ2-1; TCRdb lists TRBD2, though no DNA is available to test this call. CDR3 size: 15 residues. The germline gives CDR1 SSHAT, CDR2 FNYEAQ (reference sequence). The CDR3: CASNMGLAGEDEQFF.

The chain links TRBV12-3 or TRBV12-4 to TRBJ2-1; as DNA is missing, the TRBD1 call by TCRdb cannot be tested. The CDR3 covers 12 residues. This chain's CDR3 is CASSAPGSEQFF.

This CDR3 is CASSFLSGANVLTF. J is TRBJ2-6 and V is TRBV7-9. The CDR3 has 14 residues. Germline V CDR1 and CDR2: SEHNR, FQNEAQ (reference sequence).

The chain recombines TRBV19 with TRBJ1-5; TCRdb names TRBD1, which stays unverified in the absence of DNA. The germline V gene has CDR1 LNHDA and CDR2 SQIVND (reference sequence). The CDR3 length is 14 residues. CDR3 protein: CASSMAPGNQPQHF.

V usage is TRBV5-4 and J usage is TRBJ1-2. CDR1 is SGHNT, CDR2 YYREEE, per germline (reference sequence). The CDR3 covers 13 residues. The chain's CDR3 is CASSSESNYGYTF.

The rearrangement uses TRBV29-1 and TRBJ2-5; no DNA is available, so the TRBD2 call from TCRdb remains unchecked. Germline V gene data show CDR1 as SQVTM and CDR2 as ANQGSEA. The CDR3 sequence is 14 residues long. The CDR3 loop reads CSVSKGRPQETQYF. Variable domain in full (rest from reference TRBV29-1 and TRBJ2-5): SAVISQKPSRDICQRGTSLTIQCQVDSQVTMMFWYRQQPGQSLTLIATANQGSEATYESGFVIDKFPISRPNLTFSTLTVSNMSPEDSSIYLCSVSKGRPQETQYFGPGTRLLVL.

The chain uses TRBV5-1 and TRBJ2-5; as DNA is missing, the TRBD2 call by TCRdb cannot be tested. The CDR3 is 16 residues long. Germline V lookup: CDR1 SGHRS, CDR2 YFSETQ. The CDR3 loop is CASSPGLAGVEETQYF.